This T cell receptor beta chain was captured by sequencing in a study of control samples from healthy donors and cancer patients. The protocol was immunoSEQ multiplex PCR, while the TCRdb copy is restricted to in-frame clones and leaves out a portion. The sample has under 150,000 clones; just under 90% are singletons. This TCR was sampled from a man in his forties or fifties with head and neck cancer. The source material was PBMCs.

The CDR3: CASSEQDIRLGNTIYF. The CDR3 bases are TGCGCCAGCAGTGAGCAGGACATACGACTTGGAAACACCATATATTTT. This sequence joins TRBV10-2 and TRBJ1-3, with D perhaps matching TRBD1 (5 bases). Trimming took 2 bases from V and 3 from J, leaving 14 bases between them. This CDR3 comprises 16 residues. Germline V gives CDR1 WSHSY, CDR2 SAAADI.